These T cell receptor beta chains were read from a single sample in a study of blood T cells in healthy people across ages. TCRdb itself ran the 5' RACE reads through MiXCR, one entry per CDR3 protein. Among around 1.1 million distinct CDR3 sequences listed, 35% to 40% were seen once. Sequences were obtained from blood. Source of these receptors: a man between 18 and 35 years old in good health. Each CDR3 is given with its conserved first and last residue.

TRBJ1-2	14	TRBV7-2	CASSFGGTGYGYTF
TRBJ2-1	17	TRBV4-3	CASSQASGDSSYNEQFF
-	16	TRBV6-2/TRBV6-3	CASSRHPGTTEETQYF
TRBJ1-1	11	TRBV29-1	CSVATNTETFF
TRBJ1-2	15	TRBV5-1	CASSPPGQGVDGYTF
TRBJ1-5	12	TRBV25-1	CASSAQGQPQHF
TRBJ2-1	17	TRBV10-3	CAISEGLAGGYYNEQFF
TRBJ2-7	16	TRBV7-8	CASSLSRLAGDHEQYF
TRBJ2-3	16	TRBV20-1	CSARESGLGGRDTQYF
TRBJ1-6	19	TRBV6-7	CAKKTYPGQGVSAGSPLHF
TRBJ1-4	15	TRBV12-3/TRBV12-4	CASSFTGPGHEKLFF
TRBJ1-2	16	TRBV4-3	CASSQEEPSRNYGYTF
TRBJ2-5	16	TRBV4-2	CASSQGLGQSGETQYF
TRBJ1-2	12	TRBV29-1	CSVPTSSYGYTF
TRBJ2-7	14	TRBV27	CASRRTGTVYEQYF
TRBJ1-2	11	TRBV20-1	CSAERAGGYTF
TRBJ2-2	15	TRBV7-9	CASSFGLTGTGELFF
TRBJ1-2	14	TRBV20-1	CSTNSRRLNYGYTF
TRBJ1-4	14	TRBV29-1	CSVTAGGTNEKLFF
TRBJ1-1	17	TRBV4-3	CASSQDDYGSMNTEAFF
TRBJ2-1	15	TRBV20-1	CSAPRGGGIYNEQFF
TRBJ1-1	15	TRBV5-6	CASSLARGGNTEAFF
TRBJ1-5	14	TRBV20-1	CSARDRGVNQPQHF